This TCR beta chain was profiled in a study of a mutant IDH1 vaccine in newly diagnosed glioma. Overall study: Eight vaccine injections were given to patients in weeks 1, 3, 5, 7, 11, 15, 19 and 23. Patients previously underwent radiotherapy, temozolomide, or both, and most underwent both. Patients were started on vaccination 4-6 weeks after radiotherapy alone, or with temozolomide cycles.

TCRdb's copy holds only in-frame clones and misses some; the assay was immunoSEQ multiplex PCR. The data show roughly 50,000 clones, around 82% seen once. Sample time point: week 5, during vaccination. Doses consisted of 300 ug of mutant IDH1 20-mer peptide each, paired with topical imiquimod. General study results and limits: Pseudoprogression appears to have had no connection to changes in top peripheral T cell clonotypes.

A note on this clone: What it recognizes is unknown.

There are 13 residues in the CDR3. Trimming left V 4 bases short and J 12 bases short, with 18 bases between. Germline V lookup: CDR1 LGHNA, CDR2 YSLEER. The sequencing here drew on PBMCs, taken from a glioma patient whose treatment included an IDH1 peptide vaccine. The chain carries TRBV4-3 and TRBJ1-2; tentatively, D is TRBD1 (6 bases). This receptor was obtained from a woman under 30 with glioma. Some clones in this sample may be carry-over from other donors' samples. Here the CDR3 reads CASSLTLQGGDTF. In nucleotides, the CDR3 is TGCGCCAGCAGCCTTACCTTACAGGGCGGGGACACCTTC.